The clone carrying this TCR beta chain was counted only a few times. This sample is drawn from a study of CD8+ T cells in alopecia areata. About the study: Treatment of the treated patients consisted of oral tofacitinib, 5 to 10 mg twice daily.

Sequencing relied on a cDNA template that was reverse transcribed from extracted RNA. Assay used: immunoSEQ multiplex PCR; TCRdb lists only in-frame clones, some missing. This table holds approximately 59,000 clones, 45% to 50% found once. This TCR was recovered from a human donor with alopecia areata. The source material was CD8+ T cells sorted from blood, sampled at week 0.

The CDR3 DNA reads as TGCGCCAGCAGCCAAGCCACTAGCGGGACCCAGGAGCAGTACTTC. It translates to CASSQATSGTQEQYF. The chain joins TRBV4-1 to TRBJ2-7; 10 positions match TRBD2. V gave up 1 base and J gave up 7 bases; unmatched junction bases: 7. From germline, CDR1 is MGHRA and CDR2 YSYEKL. CDR3 length: 15 amino acids.